This TCR beta chain was observed in a study of blood T cell repertoires in COVID-19 (TCRdb year 2020). About the investigation overall: Collaborator samples came from the United States, Italy and Spain and covered acute and convalescent phases of COVID-19. Where available, HLA class I and class II types were obtained from metadata supplied by the sample provider rather than from assay-based typing. The material from the prospective study consisted of cDNA or gDNA derived from T cells, B-cell-depleted T cells, or PBMCs. A de-identified subject ID, COVID-19 status, age in years and sex were almost always included in the sample metadata. The dataset comprised deeply sampled blood TCRbeta repertoires from subjects exposed to, actively infected with, or recovered from COVID-19. Samples were obtained from the ongoing ImmuneRACE study (first 160 participants) and from 1,254 subjects provided by 6 global collaborators. The repertoires were released in a freely available public database intended as a resource for research on the immune response to SARS-CoV-2.

With respect to this clone: What this receptor recognizes is not known. No per-base quality is available; no much larger clone lies one base away.

Trimming removed 6 bases from V and 3 bases from J, leaving 15 bases between the germline ends. The CDR3 has 14 amino acids, counting the end cysteine and phenylalanine. Only CDR3 DNA is held: 42 bases, read in frame from base 1. The germline V gene sets CDR1 to MGHDK and CDR2 to SYGVNS. The research as a whole found: The quantity of clinical and demographic metadata differed by source and by participant and was supplied without curation.

Participants in the prospective study were aged roughly 18 to 100 years, lived in under 30 United States geographic areas, and enrolled through a virtual design. To assign participants to cohorts, the prospective study relied on clinical history that participants themselves reported in a screening survey and a study questionnaire. Exposed participants had been in contact with someone with a PCR-confirmed or clinician-diagnosed COVID-19 case within 2 weeks of study entry. Each participant in the prospective study had whole blood, serum and a nasopharyngeal or oropharyngeal swab collected by mobile phlebotomists. Over a 2-month period, participants in the prospective study had the option of providing additional blood draws and questionnaires. Prospective study blood samples were shipped either frozen or at room temperature before DNA extraction. The immunoSEQ Assay, a bias-controlled multiplex PCR, was used to amplify TCRbeta CDR3 regions from genomic DNA. Regarding the original processing steps: Nucleated cell counts per sample were estimated from amplification of reference gene primers within the assay. To quantify the absolute abundance of each unique TCRbeta CDR3 rearrangement, sequence reads were collapsed and filtered. For each sample, productive Simpson clonality was calculated as the square root of Simpson's diversity index over productive rearrangements. The source is immuneACCESS, and TCRdb retained only in-frame sequences with V and J called. Part of the clones is not carried over; for the studies checked, unresolved V genes explain less than half of this, and the remainder is unexplained. D and trimming were read from the DNA, whereas the V and J calls and clone size are those reported in that table. The sample yields approximately 250,000 clones; approximately 89% were counted once. Of the sample, about 3% is held by the ten largest clones.

The source of this sequence is a middle-aged man who had been exposed to COVID-19. The chain is encoded by TRBV25-1 joined to TRBJ2-7, with a tentative D gene TRBD2 over 5 matching bases. Sequences were obtained from PBMCs or T cells enriched from blood (not recorded which). Read as DNA, the sequence is TGTGCCAGCAGGGCCGGGGATCCCAGCTACGAGCAGTACTTC. It encodes CASRAGDPSYEQYF.